This T cell receptor (beta chain) was found in a study of blood T cell repertoires in COVID-19. Study at large: Acute and convalescent COVID-19 samples came from the United States, Italy and Spain.

V dropped 5 bases and J dropped 1 base, with 12 bases sitting between them. The CDR3 is 15 amino acids. CDR1 and CDR2 from the germline V gene are LNHDA and SQIVND (reference sequence). As originally analysed: Scientists estimated how many nucleated cells there were by amplifying reference gene primers. Sequencing used immunoSEQ multiplex PCR; TCRdb keeps in-frame clones, though not all of them. V and J calls and clone size are those listed in that table; D and trimming were worked out from the DNA. The sample has more than 95,000 clones, around 86% seen once; the top ten hold about 15%. The sequencing sample was made of peripheral blood. The source is a man in his forties or fifties with acute or convalescent COVID-19. The genes are TRBV19 and TRBJ1-5, with TRBD1 as a possible D gene (6 bases). The chain's CDR3 is CASSSGGGSNQPQHF. Here the CDR3 DNA reads TGTGCCAGTAGTTCTGGGGGCGGGAGCAATCAGCCCCAGCATTTT. Together with reference TRBV19 and TRBJ1-5, the CDR3 gives the full variable domain: DGGITQSPKYLFRKEGQNVTLSCEQNLNHDAMYWYRQDPGQGLRLIYYSQIVNDFQKGDIAEGYSVSREKKESFPLTVTSAQKNPTAFYLCASSSGGGSNQPQHFGDGTRLSIL.